The 3 T cell receptor beta chains given below trace back to one sample, sequenced in a study of CD8+ T cells in alopecia areata. The treatment was: oral pan-JAK inhibitor, 5-10 mg twice daily. Reverse transcribed after extraction, RNA yielded cDNA as the sequencing template. The protocol was immunoSEQ multiplex PCR, while the TCRdb copy is restricted to in-frame clones and leaves out a portion. The profile shows 120,000 or so clones, 61% of them singletons. Sequencing used CD4+ T cells sorted from blood, obtained at week 4, from a patient treated with tofacitinib. These receptor sequences come from a human donor with alopecia areata.

The table lists this clone with a count of one. V and J are TRBV6-1 and TRBJ2-5; tentative D call: TRBD2 (7 bases). Trimming took 3 bases from V and 0 from J, leaving 14 bases between them. The germline CDR1 and CDR2 sequences are MNHNS and SASEGT. The CDR3 covers 16 residues. The CDR3 spells CASSEMEGGYQETQYF. CDR3 sequence (DNA): TGTGCCAGCAGTGAGATGGAGGGGGGGTACCAAGAGACCCAGTACTTC.

The chain employs TRBV27 and TRBJ1-2; 8 bases are a match to TRBD1. CDR3 size: 13 residues. Germline CDR1 MNHEY, CDR2 SMNVEV (reference sequence). V was pared by 5 bases and J by 8 bases, with 7 bases of the junction left unmatched. The CDR3 loop is CASSATGQGGYTF. CDR3 bases: TGTGCCAGCAGTGCAACCGGACAGGGAGGCTACACCTTC.

The rearrangement links TRBV2 to TRBJ1-2; 9 positions match TRBD1. The trim removed 4 bases at V and 8 bases at J, leaving 5 bases unmatched. This CDR3 contains 13 residues. Germline CDR1 SNHLY, CDR2 FYNNEI. The CDR3 nucleotides are TGTGCCAGCAGTGGCACAGGGGGCGACGGCTACACCTTC. This translates into CASSGTGGDGYTF.